The next 7 T cell receptor beta chains were all read from a single sample in a study of OX40 agonist ivuxolimab in advanced cancers. The method behind the library was the immunoSEQ multiplex PCR assay. TCRdb provides this immuneACCESS table in a form limited to in-frame rearrangements. Some clones are lacking; in checked studies, under half of them reflect an unresolved V gene, and why the rest are absent is not known. The sample data list 20,000 to 25,000 clones, and approximately 82% of these were observed just once. The top ten clonotypes cover about a third of the sample. Specimen: CD4+ or CD8+ T cells sorted from blood, collected in a trial of the OX40 agonist ivuxolimab. The receptors stem from an adult with an advanced solid tumor such as melanoma, head and neck, liver or kidney cancer.

V is TRBV5-1 and J is TRBJ2-2; D gene unclear. The CDR3 is made up of 15 amino acids. Trimming removed 0 bases from V and 1 base from J, with 7 bases in between. The germline V gene has CDR1 SGHRS and CDR2 YFSETQ. CDR3 protein: CASSLAALNTGELFF. The CDR3 DNA follows: TGCGCCAGCAGCTTGGCTGCTCTGAACACCGGGGAGCTGTTTTTT.

The chain recombines TRBV21-1 with TRBJ1-1; TRBD1, the table's D call, was not compared with the DNA. TRBV21-1 counts as a pseudogene. The CDR3 covers 13 residues. The CDR3 DNA reads as TGTGCCAGCAGCGTAGGGGATAACACTGAAGCTTTCTTT. Amino acid sequence: CASSVGDNTEAFF.

The chain recombines TRBV2 with TRBJ2-1; D is uncertain. From germline, CDR1 is SNHLY and CDR2 FYNNEI. The CDR3 has 16 residues. Trimming took 2 bases from V and 3 from J, leaving 14 bases between them. The CDR3 DNA is TGTGCCAGCAGTGAATCCAACTTAGCACACTACAATGAGCAGTTCTTC. This encodes CASSESNLAHYNEQFF.

This clone is large by share. The rearrangement uses TRBV30 and TRBJ2-1; D is possibly TRBD1 or TRBD2 (5 bases each). This CDR3 is built from 14 residues. Trimming left V 0 bases short and J 2 bases short, with 8 bases between. Germline-derived CDR1 and CDR2 are GTSNPN and SVGIG (reference sequence). Written as DNA, the CDR3 is TGTGCCTGGAGTGTACGGGACCCCTACAATGAGCAGTTCTTC. This encodes CAWSVRDPYNEQFF.

J is TRBJ1-1 and V is TRBV19, with D tentatively TRBD1 (6 bases). V shed 0 bases and J shed 1 base, with 9 bases lying between them. Germline lookup yields CDR1 LNHDA and CDR2 SQIVND (reference sequence). The CDR3 spans 15 residues. The CDR3 DNA is TGTGCCAGTAGTATAGAATCGACAGGGAACACTGAAGCTTTCTTT. This sequence encodes CASSIESTGNTEAFF. Full variable domain (remainder filled in from reference TRBV19 and TRBJ1-1): DGGITQSPKYLFRKEGQNVTLSCEQNLNHDAMYWYRQDPGQGLRLIYYSQIVNDFQKGDIAEGYSVSREKKESFPLTVTSAQKNPTAFYLCASSIESTGNTEAFFGQGTRLTVV.

DNA for the CDR3: TGTGCCAGCAGCTTGGGGGATGGCTACACCTTC. Its protein product is CASSLGDGYTF. V gene TRBV7-9 combines with J gene TRBJ1-2; tentative D call: TRBD1 (5 bases). Trimming left V 3 bases short and J 6 bases short, with 5 bases between. Germline lookup yields CDR1 SEHNR and CDR2 FQNEAQ (reference sequence). There are 11 residues in the CDR3. The full variable domain, in which reference TRBV7-9 and TRBJ1-2 provide the parts outside the CDR3, is DTGVSQNPRHKITKRGQNVTFRCDPISEHNRLYWYRQTLGQGPEFLTYFQNEAQLEKSRLLSDRFSAERPKGSFSTLEIQRTEQGDSAMYLCASSLGDGYTFGSGTRLTVV.

The J gene is TRBJ1-2, the V gene TRBV27; D is possibly TRBD1 (5 bases). CDR3 length: 14 residues. Deletions cut 6 bases from V and 6 bases from J, with 17 bases between. CDR1 is MNHEY and CDR2 is SMNVEV in the germline V gene (reference sequence). The CDR3, as DNA: TGTGCCAGCAGAGTGACCGGGACGGCAGATGGCTACACCTTC. Translating it yields CASRVTGTADGYTF.